This TCR beta chain was sequenced for a study of blood T cell repertoires in COVID-19. Study in general: The United States, Italy and Spain supplied acute and convalescent COVID-19 samples. In each case, the material was cDNA or gDNA derived from T cells, B-cell-depleted T cells, or PBMCs.

Under the authors' procedure: Nucleated cell number was recorded as an estimate derived from reference gene primer amplification. The assay was immunoSEQ multiplex PCR, and TCRdb's table has in-frame clones only and misses some. That table is the source of V, J and clone size, and D and trimming were worked out from the DNA. The data hold some 50,000 clones, with around 79% observed a single time. This CDR3 comprises 14 residues. Trimming removed 5 bases from V and 7 bases from J; junction bases left unmatched: 5. CDR1 MNHEY and CDR2 SVGEGT come from the germline V gene. Sequencing was performed on peripheral blood. The chain combines TRBV6-2 or TRBV6-3 with TRBJ1-5; TRBD1 agrees at 10 bases. This receptor was identified in a human donor with active or convalescent COVID-19. The donor label of this sample is uncertain. The CDR3 protein is CASSDRGLYQPQHF. CDR3 nucleotide sequence: TGTGCCAGCAGTGACAGGGGGCTCTACCAGCCCCAGCATTTT.